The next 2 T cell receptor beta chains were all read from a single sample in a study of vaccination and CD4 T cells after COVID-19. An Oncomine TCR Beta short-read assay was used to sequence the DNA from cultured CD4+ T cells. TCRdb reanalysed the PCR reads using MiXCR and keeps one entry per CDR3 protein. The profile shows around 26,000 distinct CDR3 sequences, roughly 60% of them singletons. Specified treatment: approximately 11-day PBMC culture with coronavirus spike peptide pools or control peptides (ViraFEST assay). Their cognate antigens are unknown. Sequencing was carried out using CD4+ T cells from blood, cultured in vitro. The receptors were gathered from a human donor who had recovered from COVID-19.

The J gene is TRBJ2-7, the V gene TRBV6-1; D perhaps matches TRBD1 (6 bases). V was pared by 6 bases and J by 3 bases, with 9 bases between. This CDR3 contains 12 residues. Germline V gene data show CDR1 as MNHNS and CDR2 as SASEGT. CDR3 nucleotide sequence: TGTGCCAGCAGGCCCAGGGGCTACGAGCAGTACTTC. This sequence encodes CASRPRGYEQYF.

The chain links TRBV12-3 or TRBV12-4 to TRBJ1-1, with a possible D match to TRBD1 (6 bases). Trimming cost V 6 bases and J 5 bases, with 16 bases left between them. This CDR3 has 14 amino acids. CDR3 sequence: CASSLIFQGTEAFF. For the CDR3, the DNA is TGTGCCAGCAGCCTAATATTCCAGGGGACTGAAGCTTTCTTT.